The 20 T cell receptor beta chains below come from one sample, sequenced in a study of cytomegalovirus exposure and HLA in healthy donors. 13 Jbeta primers and 60 Vbeta primers were used for the PCR. The assay was immunoSEQ multiplex PCR, and TCRdb's table has in-frame clones only and misses some. The table lists some 200,000 clones, approximately 90% of them singletons, with roughly 1% in the top ten. Sequencing input: PBMCs. The receptors were sampled from a woman under 30 in good health and CMV-seronegative.

V gene TRBV29-1 combines with J gene TRBJ1-4; 8 positions agree with TRBD1. The CDR3 totals 13 residues. Germline loops: CDR1 SQVTM, CDR2 ANQGSEA. V shed 7 bases, J shed 3 bases, and the junction held 4 bases outside the gene matches. The CDR3 DNA follows: TGCAGCGGGGGGACAGGACCTAATGAAAAACTGTTTTTT. It is translated as CSGGTGPNEKLFF.

The genes are TRBV19 and TRBJ2-3, with D uncertain. The CDR3 sequence is 13 residues long. Germline V gives CDR1 LNHDA, CDR2 SQIVND (reference sequence). Trimming cost V 6 bases and J 2 bases, with 9 bases left between them. The CDR3 reads CASSRAPTDTQYF. CDR3 DNA: TGTGCCAGTAGCAGAGCGCCCACAGATACGCAGTATTTT.

The rearrangement uses TRBV27 and TRBJ2-5; D perhaps matches TRBD2 (6 bases). The DNA end is a closer match to TRBJ2-7, so the J assignment may be wrong. This CDR3 is built from 14 residues. Germline values: CDR1 MNHEY, CDR2 SMNVEV (reference sequence). The CDR3, as DNA: TGTGCCAGCATGGGTGGAGGGACCTCCTACGAGCAGTACTTC. Protein: CASMGGGTSYEQYF.

The chain couples TRBV5-8 to TRBJ2-3; D unclear. CDR3 length: 12 amino acids. V dropped 6 bases and J dropped 2 bases, with 7 bases sitting between them. The germline V gene encodes CDR1 SGHTS and CDR2 YDEGEE. The CDR3, as DNA: TGTGCCAGCACCAAATCCACAGATACGCAGTATTTT. Its translation: CASTKSTDTQYF.

The genes are TRBV25-1 and TRBJ1-1, with TRBD1 identical over 11 bases. Germline CDR1 reads MGHDK; CDR2 reads SYGVNS. This CDR3 has 16 amino acids. Trimming took 3 bases from V and 4 from J; bases not matched to a gene: 7. The CDR3 spells CASSDTLGTGGTEAFF. The CDR3 DNA follows: TGTGCCAGCAGTGACACCTTAGGGACAGGGGGCACTGAAGCTTTCTTT.

The chain is built from TRBV11-1 and TRBJ2-5; 12 bases line up with TRBD1. The CDR3 contains 17 residues. The trim removed 8 bases at V and 4 bases at J, leaving 14 bases unmatched. Germline V gives CDR1 SGHAT, CDR2 FQDESV (reference sequence). The CDR3 DNA is TGTGCCAGCTCCTTTGGGTGGGACAGGGGGCGAGGAGAGACCCAGTACTTC. Protein sequence: CASSFGWDRGRGETQYF.

The chain recombines TRBV5-1 with TRBJ2-5; 12 bases align to TRBD2. Germline V lookup: CDR1 SGHRS, CDR2 YFSETQ. V shed 6 bases, J shed 3 bases, and the junction held 3 bases outside the gene matches. CDR3 length: 14 amino acids. The CDR3 spells CASNLAGGEETQYF. In DNA, the CDR3 is TGCGCCAGCAACCTAGCGGGGGGGGAAGAGACCCAGTACTTC. The whole variable domain, filled in from reference TRBV5-1 and TRBJ2-5, reads KAGVTQTPRYLIKTRGQQVTLSCSPISGHRSVSWYQQTPGQGLQFLFEYFSETQRNKGNFPGRFSGRQFSNSRSEMNVSTLELGDSALYLCASNLAGGEETQYFGPGTRLLVL.

A single count supports this clone. The J gene is TRBJ2-5, the V gene TRBV10-3; a weak D match, TRBD1 (5 bases). Trimming stripped 10 bases from V and 7 bases from J, with 16 bases between. The CDR3 extends over 12 amino acids. Germline CDR1 and CDR2: ENHRY and SYGVKD. CDR3 in amino acids: CATRMAQGTQYF. DNA of the CDR3: TGTGCCACCAGAATGGCCCAGGGGACCCAGTACTTC.

The chain is built from TRBV27 and TRBJ2-3; D is ambiguous. CDR3 length equals 14 residues. V was shortened by 3 bases and J by 3 bases, with 10 bases between the two germline ends. Germline V gives CDR1 MNHEY, CDR2 SMNVEV (reference sequence). The CDR3 nucleotides are TGTGCCAGCAGTTTCCGCCTCGGGACAGATACGCAGTATTTT. Its translation: CASSFRLGTDTQYF.

The CDR3 DNA reads TGTGCCAGCAGGAGAGACAGGCTTGACTACGAGCAGTACTTC. It is translated as CASRRDRLDYEQYF. The rearrangement joins TRBV2 to TRBJ2-7, with D possibly being TRBD1 (6 bases). The CDR3 is made up of 14 amino acids. Trimming removed 6 bases at V and 3 bases at J, with 15 bases between. Germline CDR1 and CDR2: SNHLY and FYNNEI.

The genes are TRBV29-1 and TRBJ2-3; possible D gene TRBD1, 7 bases. The CDR3 loop spans 13 amino acids. The germline gives CDR1 SQVTM, CDR2 ANQGSEA. With 5 bases removed from V and 9 bases from J, the gap between germline ends came to 18 bases. CDR3 in amino acids: CSVRGTEATTQYF. The CDR3 coding sequence is TGCAGCGTTCGCGGGACAGAAGCGACCACGCAGTATTTT.

The V call is TRBV5-1, the J call TRBJ1-4; no reliable D call. Trimming took 6 bases from V and 7 from J, leaving 10 bases between them. The CDR3 totals 12 residues. Per the germline V gene, CDR1 is SGHRS and CDR2 is YFSETQ. The CDR3 loop reads CASTEEGEKLFF. The CDR3 bases are TGCGCCAGCACGGAGGAAGGTGAAAAACTGTTTTTT. Full variable domain (remainder filled in from reference TRBV5-1 and TRBJ1-4): KAGVTQTPRYLIKTRGQQVTLSCSPISGHRSVSWYQQTPGQGLQFLFEYFSETQRNKGNFPGRFSGRQFSNSRSEMNVSTLELGDSALYLCASTEEGEKLFFGSGTQLSVL.

This chain uses TRBV6-1 with TRBJ2-7; D may be TRBD1 (5 bases). Trimming pared 7 bases from V and 3 bases from J, leaving 10 bases between. CDR1 and CDR2 from the germline V gene are MNHNS and SASEGT. The CDR3 has 12 residues. The CDR3 sequence is CASKGNGYEQYF. CDR3 DNA: TGTGCCAGCAAGGGGAACGGCTACGAGCAGTACTTC.

The chain has TRBV7-8 and TRBJ1-5; D may be TRBD1 (5 bases). The CDR3 is 16 amino acids. V shed 0 bases and J shed 5 bases, with 14 bases lying between them. The germline gives CDR1 SGHVS, CDR2 FQNEAQ. CDR3 nucleotides: TGTGCCAGCAGCTTAGCACGCGGGGGAATAGATCAGCCCCAGCATTTT. It is translated as CASSLARGGIDQPQHF. The full variable domain, completed using reference TRBV7-8 and TRBJ1-5, is GAGVSQSPRYKVAKRGQDVALRCDPISGHVSLFWYQQALGQGPEFLTYFQNEAQLDKSGLPSDRFFAERPEGSVSTLKIQRTQQEDSAVYLCASSLARGGIDQPQHFGDGTRLSIL.

Of note for this clone: Other nucleotide sequences in the sample specify the same CDR3. This chain connects TRBV20-1 to TRBJ2-7, with D uncertain. The germline V and J ends were trimmed by 3 bases and 2 bases, with 5 bases remaining between them. Germline V gene data show CDR1 as DFQATT and CDR2 as SNEGSKA (reference sequence). The CDR3 length is 11 residues. The CDR3 loop is CSASRTYEQYF. The CDR3 coding sequence is TGCAGTGCTAGTAGAACCTACGAGCAGTACTTC.

V is TRBV18 and J is TRBJ2-5, with TRBD1 matching over 10 bases. Per germline, CDR1 KGHSH and CDR2 LQKENI. CDR3 length equals 15 residues. V was pared by 6 bases and J by 2 bases, with 6 bases of the junction left unmatched. Here the CDR3 reads CASSSDRGRQETQYF. As DNA, the CDR3 is TGTGCCAGCTCCTCCGACAGGGGGCGACAAGAGACCCAGTACTTC.

The chain carries TRBV15 and TRBJ2-3; 7 nucleotides match TRBD2. Trimming at V came to 8 bases and at J to 3 bases, leaving 14 bases not matched to a gene. Germline lookup yields CDR1 LNHNV and CDR2 YYDKDF (reference sequence). The CDR3 sequence is 16 residues long. The CDR3 DNA reads as TGTGCCACCTCACCACTGCCTGGGGAGGGTACAGATACGCAGTATTTT. Translating it yields CATSPLPGEGTDTQYF. The complete variable domain, with remaining parts taken from reference TRBV15 and TRBJ2-3, reads DAMVIQNPRYQVTQFGKPVTLSCSQTLNHNVMYWYQQKSSQAPKLLFHYYDKDFNNEADTPDNFQSRRPNTSFCFLDIRSPGLGDTAMYLCATSPLPGEGTDTQYFGPGTRLTVL.

The chain is built from TRBV5-1 and TRBJ1-2; D not resolved. The CDR3 spans 11 residues. V dropped 1 base and J dropped 6 bases, with 4 bases sitting between them. CDR1 is SGHRS, CDR2 YFSETQ, per germline. In DNA, the CDR3 is TGCGCCAGCAGCTTGCAGGATGGCTACACCTTC. Encoded protein: CASSLQDGYTF.

V is TRBV18 and J is TRBJ1-2, with D perhaps TRBD1 (5 bases). This CDR3 has 14 amino acids. The germline V gene encodes CDR1 KGHSH and CDR2 LQKENI. Trimming cost V 3 bases and J 8 bases, with 16 bases left between them. The CDR3 loop is CASSPPLVGQGYTF. In nucleotides, the CDR3 is TGTGCCAGCTCACCCCCTCTGGTGGGGCAGGGCTACACCTTC. Full variable domain (outside the CDR3, taken from reference TRBV18 and TRBJ1-2): NAGVMQNPRHLVRRRGQEARLRCSPMKGHSHVYWYRQLPEEGLKFMVYLQKENIIDESGMPKERFSAEFPKEGPSILRIQQVVRGDSAAYFCASSPPLVGQGYTFGSGTRLTVV.

This clone was seen just once. The chain is built from TRBV19 and TRBJ2-1; 7 nucleotides agree with TRBD2. Germline V gene lookup returns CDR1 LNHDA and CDR2 SQIVND (reference sequence). The V gene end was trimmed by 0 bases and the J gene end by 3 bases; junction bases not matched to a gene: 5. The CDR3 runs to 16 residues. CDR3 amino acids: CASSIDASGHYNEQFF. The CDR3, as DNA: TGTGCCAGTAGTATAGATGCTAGCGGCCACTACAATGAGCAGTTCTTC.